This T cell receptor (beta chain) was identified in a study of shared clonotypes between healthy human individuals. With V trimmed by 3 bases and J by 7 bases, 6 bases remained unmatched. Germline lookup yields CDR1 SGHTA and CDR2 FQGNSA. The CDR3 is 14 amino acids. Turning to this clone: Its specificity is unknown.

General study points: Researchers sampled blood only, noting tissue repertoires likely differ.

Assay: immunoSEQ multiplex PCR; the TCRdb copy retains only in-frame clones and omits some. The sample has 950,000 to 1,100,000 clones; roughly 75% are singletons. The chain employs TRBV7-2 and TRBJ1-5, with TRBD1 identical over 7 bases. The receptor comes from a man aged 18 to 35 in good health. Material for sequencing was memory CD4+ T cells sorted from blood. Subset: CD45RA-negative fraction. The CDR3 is CASSFDRAGQPQHF. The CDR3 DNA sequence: TGTGCCAGCAGCTTCGACAGGGCGGGCCAGCCCCAGCATTTT. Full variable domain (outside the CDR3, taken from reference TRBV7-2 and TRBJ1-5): GAGVSQSPSNKVTEKGKDVELRCDPISGHTALYWYRQSLGQGLEFLIYFQGNSAPDKSGLPSDRFSAERTGGSVSTLTIQRTQQEDSAVYLCASSFDRAGQPQHFGDGTRLSIL.